The clone carrying this T cell receptor (beta chain) has ten or more counts. Its target is not known. The sample is drawn from a study of T cells after yellow fever vaccination. The study, taken as a whole, reports: A large majority of primary-vaccination clones showed up again after the booster (around 96% CD4, approximately 90% CD8).

The CDR3 sequence is 15 residues long. V trimming: 5 bases; J trimming: 4 bases; junction bases outside the gene matches: 4. In TCRdb, the 5' RACE reads were re-called with MiXCR into one record per CDR3 protein. The table lists roughly 250,000 distinct CDR3 sequences, 10% to 15% of them singletons. This clonotype originated in a man aged 30 to 45 who received the YFV17D yellow fever vaccine. The chain has TRBV12-3 or TRBV12-4 and TRBJ2-7; 14 positions match TRBD2. The input for sequencing was CD4+ T cells sorted from PBMCs, taken 45 days after the yellow fever booster vaccination. The DNA for the CDR3 is TGTGCCAGCAGTCCGGGACTAGCGGGAGCTTACGAGCAGTACTTC. It specifies CASSPGLAGAYEQYF.